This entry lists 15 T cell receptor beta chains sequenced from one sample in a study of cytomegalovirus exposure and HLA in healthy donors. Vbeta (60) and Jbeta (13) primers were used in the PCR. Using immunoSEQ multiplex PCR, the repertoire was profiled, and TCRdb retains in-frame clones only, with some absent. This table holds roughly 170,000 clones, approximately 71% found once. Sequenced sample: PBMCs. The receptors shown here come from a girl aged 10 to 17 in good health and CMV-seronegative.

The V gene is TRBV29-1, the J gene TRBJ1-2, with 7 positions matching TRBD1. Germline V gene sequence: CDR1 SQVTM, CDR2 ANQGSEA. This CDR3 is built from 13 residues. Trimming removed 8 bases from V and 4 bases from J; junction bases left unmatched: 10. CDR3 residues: CSIFPGTVYGYTF. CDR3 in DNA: TGCAGCATTTTCCCAGGGACAGTCTATGGCTACACCTTC. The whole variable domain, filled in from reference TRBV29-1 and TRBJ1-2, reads SAVISQKPSRDICQRGTSLTIQCQVDSQVTMMFWYRQQPGQSLTLIATANQGSEATYESGFVIDKFPISRPNLTFSTLTVSNMSPEDSSIYLCSIFPGTVYGYTFGSGTRLTVV.

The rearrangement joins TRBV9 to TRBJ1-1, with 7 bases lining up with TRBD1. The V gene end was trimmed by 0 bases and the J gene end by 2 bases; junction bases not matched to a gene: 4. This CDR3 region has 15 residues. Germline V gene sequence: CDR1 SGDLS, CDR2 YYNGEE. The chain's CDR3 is CASSVVGTANTEAFF. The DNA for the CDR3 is TGTGCCAGCAGCGTAGTTGGGACAGCAAACACTGAAGCTTTCTTT.

CDR3 nucleotide sequence: TGTGCCAGCAGTCCCGGTTACTCTGGGGCCAACGTCCTGACTTTC. Translating gives CASSPGYSGANVLTF. This sequence joins TRBV2 and TRBJ2-6; no clear D. The CDR3 sequence is 15 residues long. The germline V gene encodes CDR1 SNHLY and CDR2 FYNNEI. Trimming cost V 5 bases and J 0 bases, with 8 bases left between them.

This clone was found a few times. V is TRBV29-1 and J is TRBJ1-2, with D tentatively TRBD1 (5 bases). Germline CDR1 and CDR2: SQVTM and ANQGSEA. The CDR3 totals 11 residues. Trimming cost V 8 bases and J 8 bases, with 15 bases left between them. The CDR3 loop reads CSILQGNGYTF. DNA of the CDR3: TGCAGCATCCTCCAGGGAAACGGCTACACCTTC.

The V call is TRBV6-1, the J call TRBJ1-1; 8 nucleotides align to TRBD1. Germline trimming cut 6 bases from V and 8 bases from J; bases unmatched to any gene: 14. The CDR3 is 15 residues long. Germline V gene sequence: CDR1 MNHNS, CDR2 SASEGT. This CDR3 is CASRMMDRDILEAFF. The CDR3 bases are TGTGCCAGCAGGATGATGGACAGGGATATCCTCGAAGCTTTCTTT.

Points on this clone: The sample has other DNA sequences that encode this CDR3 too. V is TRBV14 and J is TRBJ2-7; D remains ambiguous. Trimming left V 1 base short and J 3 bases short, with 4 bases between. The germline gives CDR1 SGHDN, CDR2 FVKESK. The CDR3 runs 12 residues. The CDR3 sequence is CASSQAGYEQYF. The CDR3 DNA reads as TGTGCCAGCAGCCAAGCGGGCTACGAGCAGTACTTC.

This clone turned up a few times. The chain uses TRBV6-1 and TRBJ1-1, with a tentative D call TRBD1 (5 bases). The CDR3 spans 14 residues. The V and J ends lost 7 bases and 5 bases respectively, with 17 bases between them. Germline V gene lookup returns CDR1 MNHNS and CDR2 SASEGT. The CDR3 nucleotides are TGTGCCAGCACCGAAGGGCAGGGAGGGACTGAAGCTTTCTTT. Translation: CASTEGQGGTEAFF.

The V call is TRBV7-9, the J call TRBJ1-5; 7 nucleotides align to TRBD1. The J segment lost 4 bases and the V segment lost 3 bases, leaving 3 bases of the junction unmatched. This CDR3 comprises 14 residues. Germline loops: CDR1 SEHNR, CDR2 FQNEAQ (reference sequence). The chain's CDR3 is CASSFGQANQPQHF. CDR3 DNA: TGTGCCAGCAGCTTCGGACAGGCGAATCAGCCCCAGCATTTT.

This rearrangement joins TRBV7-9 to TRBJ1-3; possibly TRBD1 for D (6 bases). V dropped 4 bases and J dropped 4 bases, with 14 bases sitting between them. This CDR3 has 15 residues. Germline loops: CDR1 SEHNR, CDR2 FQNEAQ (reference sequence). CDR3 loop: CASSSQGYFGNTIYF. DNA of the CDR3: TGTGCCAGCAGCTCACAGGGTTATTTCGGAAACACCATATATTTT.

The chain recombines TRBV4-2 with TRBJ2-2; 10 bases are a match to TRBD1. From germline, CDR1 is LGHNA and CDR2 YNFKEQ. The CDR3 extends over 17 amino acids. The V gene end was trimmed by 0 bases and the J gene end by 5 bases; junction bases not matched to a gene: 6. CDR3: CASSQDGDRGVTGELFF. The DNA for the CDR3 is TGTGCCAGCAGCCAAGATGGGGACAGGGGTGTTACCGGGGAGCTGTTTTTT.

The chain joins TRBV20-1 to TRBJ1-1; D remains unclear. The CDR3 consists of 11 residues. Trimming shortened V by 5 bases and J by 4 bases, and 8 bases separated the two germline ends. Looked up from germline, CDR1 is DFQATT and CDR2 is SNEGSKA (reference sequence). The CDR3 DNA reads TGCAGTGCTGCCCGGAGCACTGAAGCTTTCTTT. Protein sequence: CSAARSTEAFF.

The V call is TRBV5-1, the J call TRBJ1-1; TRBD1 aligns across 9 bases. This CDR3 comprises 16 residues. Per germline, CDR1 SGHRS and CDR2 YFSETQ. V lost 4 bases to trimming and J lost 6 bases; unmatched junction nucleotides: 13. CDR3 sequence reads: CASSRGWTGDIPEAFF. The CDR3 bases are TGCGCCAGCAGCCGGGGGTGGACAGGGGATATCCCTGAAGCTTTCTTT.

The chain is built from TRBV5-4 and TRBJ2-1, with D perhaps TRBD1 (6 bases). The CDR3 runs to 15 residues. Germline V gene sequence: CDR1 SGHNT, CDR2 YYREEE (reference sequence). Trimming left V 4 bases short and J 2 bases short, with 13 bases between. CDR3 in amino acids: CASSGRDTTYNEQFF. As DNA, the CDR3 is TGTGCCAGCAGCGGAAGGGACACGACCTACAATGAGCAGTTCTTC.

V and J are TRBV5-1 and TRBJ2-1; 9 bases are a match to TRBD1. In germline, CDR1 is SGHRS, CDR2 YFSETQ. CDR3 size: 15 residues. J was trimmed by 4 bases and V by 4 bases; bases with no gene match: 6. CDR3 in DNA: TGCGCCAGCAGCCCCGGGACAGGGAGATACAATGAGCAGTTCTTC. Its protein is CASSPGTGRYNEQFF.

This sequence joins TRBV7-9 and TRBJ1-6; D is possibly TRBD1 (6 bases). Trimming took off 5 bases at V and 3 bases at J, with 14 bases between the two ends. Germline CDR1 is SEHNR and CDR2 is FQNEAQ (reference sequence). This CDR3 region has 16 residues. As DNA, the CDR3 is TGTGCCAGCAGCATCAGGACAGCATACTATAATTCACCCCTCCACTTT. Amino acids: CASSIRTAYYNSPLHF. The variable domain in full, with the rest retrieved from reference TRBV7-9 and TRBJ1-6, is DTGVSQNPRHKITKRGQNVTFRCDPISEHNRLYWYRQTLGQGPEFLTYFQNEAQLEKSRLLSDRFSAERPKGSFSTLEIQRTEQGDSAMYLCASSIRTAYYNSPLHFGNGTRLTVT.